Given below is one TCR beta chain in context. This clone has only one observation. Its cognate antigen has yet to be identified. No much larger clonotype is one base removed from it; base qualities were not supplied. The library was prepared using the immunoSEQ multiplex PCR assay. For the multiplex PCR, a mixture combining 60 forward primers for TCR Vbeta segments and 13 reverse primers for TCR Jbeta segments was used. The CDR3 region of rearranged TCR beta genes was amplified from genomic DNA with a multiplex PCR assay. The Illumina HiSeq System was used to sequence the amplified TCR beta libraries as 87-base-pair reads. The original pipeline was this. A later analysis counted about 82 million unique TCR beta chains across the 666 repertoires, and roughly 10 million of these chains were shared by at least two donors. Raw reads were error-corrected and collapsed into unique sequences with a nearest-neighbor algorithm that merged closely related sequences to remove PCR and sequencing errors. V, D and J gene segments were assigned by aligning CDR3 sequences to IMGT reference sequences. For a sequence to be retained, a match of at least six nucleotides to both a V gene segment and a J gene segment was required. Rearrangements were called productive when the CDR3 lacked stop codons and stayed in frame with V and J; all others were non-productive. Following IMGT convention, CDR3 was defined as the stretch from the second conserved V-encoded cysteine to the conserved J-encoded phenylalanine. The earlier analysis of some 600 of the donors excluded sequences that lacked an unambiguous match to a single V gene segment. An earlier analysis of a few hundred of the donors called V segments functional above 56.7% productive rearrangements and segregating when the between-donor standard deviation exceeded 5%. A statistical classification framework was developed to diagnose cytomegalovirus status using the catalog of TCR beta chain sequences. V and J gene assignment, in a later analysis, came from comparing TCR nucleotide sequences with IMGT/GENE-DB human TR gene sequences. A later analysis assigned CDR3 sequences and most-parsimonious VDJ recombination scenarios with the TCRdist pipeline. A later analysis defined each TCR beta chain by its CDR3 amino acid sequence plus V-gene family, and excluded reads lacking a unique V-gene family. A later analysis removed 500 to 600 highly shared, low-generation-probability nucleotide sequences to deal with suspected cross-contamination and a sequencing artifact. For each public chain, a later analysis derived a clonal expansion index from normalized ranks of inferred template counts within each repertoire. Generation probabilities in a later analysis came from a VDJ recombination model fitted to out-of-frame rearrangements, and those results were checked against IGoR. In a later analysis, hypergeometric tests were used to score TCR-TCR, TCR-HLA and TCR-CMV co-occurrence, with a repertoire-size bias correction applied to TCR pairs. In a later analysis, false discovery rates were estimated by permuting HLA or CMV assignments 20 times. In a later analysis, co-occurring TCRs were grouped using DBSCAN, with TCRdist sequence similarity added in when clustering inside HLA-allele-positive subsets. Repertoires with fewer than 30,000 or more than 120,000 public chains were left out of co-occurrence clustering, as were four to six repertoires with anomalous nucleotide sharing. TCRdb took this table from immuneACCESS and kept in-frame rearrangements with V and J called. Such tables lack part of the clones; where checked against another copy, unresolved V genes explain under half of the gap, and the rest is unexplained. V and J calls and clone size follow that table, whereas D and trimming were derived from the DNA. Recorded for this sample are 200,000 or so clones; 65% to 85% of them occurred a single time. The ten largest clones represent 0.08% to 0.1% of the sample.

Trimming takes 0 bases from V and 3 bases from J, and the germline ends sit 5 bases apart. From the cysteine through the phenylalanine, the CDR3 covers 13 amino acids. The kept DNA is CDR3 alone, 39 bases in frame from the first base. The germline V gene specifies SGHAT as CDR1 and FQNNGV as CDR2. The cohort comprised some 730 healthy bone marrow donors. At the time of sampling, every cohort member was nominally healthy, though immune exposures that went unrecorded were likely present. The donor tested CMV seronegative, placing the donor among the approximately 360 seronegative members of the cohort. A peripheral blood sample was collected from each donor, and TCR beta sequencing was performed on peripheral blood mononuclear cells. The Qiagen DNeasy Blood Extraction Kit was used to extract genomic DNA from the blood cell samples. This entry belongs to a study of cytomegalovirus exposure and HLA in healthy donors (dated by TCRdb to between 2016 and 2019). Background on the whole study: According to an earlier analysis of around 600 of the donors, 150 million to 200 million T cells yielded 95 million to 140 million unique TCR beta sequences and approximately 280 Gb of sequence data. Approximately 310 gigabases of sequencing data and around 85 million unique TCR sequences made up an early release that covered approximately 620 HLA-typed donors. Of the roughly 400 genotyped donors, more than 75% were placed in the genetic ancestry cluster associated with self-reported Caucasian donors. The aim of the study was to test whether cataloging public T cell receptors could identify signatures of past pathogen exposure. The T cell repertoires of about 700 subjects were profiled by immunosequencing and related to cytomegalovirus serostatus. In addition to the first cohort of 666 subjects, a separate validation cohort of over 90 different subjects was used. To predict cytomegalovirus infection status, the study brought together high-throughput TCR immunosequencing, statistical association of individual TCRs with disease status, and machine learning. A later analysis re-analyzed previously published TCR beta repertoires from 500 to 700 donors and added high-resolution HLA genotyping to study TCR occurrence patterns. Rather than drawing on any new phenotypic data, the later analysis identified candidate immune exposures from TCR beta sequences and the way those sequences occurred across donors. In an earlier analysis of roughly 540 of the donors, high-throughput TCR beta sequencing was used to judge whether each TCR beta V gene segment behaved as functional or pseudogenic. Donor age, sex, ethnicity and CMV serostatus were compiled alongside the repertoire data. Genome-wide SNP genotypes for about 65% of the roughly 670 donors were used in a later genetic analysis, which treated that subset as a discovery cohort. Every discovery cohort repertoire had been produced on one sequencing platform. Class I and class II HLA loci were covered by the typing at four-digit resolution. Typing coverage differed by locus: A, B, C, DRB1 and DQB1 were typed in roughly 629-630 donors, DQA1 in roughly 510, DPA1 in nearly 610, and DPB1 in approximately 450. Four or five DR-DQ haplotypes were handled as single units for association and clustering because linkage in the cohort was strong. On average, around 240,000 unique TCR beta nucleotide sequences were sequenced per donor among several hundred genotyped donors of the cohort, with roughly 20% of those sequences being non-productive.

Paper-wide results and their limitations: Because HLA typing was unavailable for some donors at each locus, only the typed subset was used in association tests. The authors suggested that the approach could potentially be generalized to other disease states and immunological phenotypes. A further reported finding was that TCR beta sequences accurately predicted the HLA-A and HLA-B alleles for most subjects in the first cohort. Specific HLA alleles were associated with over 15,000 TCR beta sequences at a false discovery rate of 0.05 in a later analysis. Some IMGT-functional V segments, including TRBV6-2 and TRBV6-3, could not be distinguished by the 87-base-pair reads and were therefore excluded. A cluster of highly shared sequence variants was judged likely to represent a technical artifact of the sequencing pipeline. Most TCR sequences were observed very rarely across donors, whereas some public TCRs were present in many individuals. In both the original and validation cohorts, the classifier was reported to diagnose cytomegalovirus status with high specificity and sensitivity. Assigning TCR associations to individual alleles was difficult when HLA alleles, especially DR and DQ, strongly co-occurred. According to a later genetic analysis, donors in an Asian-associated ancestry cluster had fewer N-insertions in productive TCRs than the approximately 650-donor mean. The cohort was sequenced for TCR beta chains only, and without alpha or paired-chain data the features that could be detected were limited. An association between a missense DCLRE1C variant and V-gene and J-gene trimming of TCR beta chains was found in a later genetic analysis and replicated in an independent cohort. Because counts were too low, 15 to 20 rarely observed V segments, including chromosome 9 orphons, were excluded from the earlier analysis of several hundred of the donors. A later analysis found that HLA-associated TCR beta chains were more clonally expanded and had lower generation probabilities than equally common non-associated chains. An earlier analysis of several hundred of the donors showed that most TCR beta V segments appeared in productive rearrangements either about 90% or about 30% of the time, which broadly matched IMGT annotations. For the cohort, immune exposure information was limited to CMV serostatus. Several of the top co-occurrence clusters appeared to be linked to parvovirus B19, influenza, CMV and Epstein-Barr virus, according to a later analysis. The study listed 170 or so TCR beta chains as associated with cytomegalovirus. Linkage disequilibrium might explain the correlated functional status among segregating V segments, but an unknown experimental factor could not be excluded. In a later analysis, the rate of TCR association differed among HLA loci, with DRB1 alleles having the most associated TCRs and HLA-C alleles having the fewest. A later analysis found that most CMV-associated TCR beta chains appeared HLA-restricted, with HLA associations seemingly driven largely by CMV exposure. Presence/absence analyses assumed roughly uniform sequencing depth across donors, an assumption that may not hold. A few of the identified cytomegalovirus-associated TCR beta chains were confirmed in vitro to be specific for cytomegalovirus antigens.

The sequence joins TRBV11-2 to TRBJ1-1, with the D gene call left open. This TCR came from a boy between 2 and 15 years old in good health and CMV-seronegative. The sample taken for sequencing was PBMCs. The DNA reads TGTGCCAGCAGCTTAGATCTATACACTGAAGCTTTCTTT. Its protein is CASSLDLYTEAFF.